This note documents a single TCR beta chain sequence. The sample comes from a study of control samples from healthy donors and cancer patients. Clones were sequenced by immunoSEQ multiplex PCR, and TCRdb holds only the in-frame ones, with some missing. Here the sample spans about 130,000 clones, 92% being singletons. CDR3 size: 11 residues. Germline loops: CDR1 MDHEN, CDR2 SYDVKM. V shed 5 bases and J shed 3 bases, with 4 bases lying between them. Sequenced input: blood. The receptor's source is a man younger than 30 in good health. The V call is TRBV28, the J call TRBJ2-5; no definite D call. Written as DNA, the CDR3 is TGTGCCAGCAGTCCAAAAGAGACCCAGTACTTC. This gives the protein CASSPKETQYF.